This T cell receptor (beta chain) was identified during a study of OX40 agonist ivuxolimab in advanced cancers. Findings and caveats of the study: The mean number of expanded clones was higher in CD8+ T cells than in CD4+. Researchers did not establish what antigens the expanded peripheral T cells target.

The V gene's germline CDR1 is MGHRA and CDR2 YSYEKL. This CDR3 has 15 residues. Deletions cut 4 bases from V and 0 bases from J, with 10 bases between. This clone was seen only once. The antigen is undetermined. The protocol was immunoSEQ multiplex PCR, while the TCRdb copy is restricted to in-frame clones and leaves out a portion. The table records 40,000 or so clones, around 87% of them present only once. Autoimmune disease history or systemic immunosuppression led to patient exclusion. This chain connects TRBV4-1 to TRBJ2-4; no reliable D call. The sequencing used CD4+ or CD8+ T cells sorted from blood, collected in a trial of the OX40 agonist ivuxolimab. The sequence came from an adult with an advanced solid tumor such as melanoma, head and neck, liver or kidney cancer. This CDR3 is CASSLQATAKNIQYF. DNA of the CDR3: TGCGCCAGCAGCCTCCAGGCGACAGCCAAAAACATTCAGTACTTC.